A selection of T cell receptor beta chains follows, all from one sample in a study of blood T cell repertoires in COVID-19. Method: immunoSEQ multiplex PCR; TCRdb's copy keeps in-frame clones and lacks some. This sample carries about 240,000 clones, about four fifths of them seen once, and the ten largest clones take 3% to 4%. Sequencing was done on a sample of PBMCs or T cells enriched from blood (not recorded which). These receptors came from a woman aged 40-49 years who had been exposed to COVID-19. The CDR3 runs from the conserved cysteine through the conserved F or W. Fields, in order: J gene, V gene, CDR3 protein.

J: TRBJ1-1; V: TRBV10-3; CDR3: CAISGGSENTEAFF
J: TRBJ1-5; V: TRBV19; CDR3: CASNKVGQPMGQPQHF
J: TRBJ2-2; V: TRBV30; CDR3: CAWSGTGSNTGELFF
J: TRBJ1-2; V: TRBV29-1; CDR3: CSVEEMGGYYGYTF
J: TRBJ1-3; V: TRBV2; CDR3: CASGPGVPDF
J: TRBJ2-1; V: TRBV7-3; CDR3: CASSLEGGAGGAYNEQFF
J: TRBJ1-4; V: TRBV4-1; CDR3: CASSPRKGTGGEKLFF
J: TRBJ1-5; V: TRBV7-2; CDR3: CASSLDGGSPESQHF
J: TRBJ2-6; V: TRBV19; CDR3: CAVGQGGVTSGANVLTF
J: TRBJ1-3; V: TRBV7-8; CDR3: CASSFFTGGSGNTIYF
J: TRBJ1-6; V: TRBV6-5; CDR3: CASNSGQYNSPLHF
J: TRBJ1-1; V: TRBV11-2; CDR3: CASSLGAGLNTEAFF
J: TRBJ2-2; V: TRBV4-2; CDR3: CASSQAVLRQGNTGELFF
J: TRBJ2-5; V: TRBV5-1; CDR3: CASSLDPGGGQETQYF
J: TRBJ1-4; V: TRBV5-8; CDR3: CASSYGTARDEKLFF
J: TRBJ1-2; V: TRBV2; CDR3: CASKDSSPYGYTF
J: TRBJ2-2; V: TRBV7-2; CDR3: CASSLEAAGELFF
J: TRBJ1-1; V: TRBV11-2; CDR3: CASRLSGGDSGEAFF
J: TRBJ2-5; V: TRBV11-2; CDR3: CASSTQGTQYF
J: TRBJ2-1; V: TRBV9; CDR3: CASSASGGGMNEQFF
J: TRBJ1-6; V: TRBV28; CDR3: CASRSDRATYNSPLHF
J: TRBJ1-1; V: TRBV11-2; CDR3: CASSDVPGGMNTEAFF
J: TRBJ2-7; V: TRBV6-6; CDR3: CASRKGVSYEQYF
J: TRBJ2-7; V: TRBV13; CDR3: CASSFRQGAIEQYF
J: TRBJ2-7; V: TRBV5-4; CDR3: CASSSGTSGGFEQYF
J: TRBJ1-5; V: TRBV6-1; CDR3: CASSVVRTGLFRNQPQHF
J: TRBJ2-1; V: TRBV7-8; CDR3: CASSAMGTSGNEQFF
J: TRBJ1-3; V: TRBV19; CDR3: CASSIGGHSSGNTIYF
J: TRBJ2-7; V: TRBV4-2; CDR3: CASSQEEGSHEQYF
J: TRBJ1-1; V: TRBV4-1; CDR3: CASSQYGTVNTEAFF
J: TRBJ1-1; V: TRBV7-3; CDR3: CASSYLTRGGAFF
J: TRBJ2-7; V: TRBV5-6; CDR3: CASSRRAGGNRIYEQYF